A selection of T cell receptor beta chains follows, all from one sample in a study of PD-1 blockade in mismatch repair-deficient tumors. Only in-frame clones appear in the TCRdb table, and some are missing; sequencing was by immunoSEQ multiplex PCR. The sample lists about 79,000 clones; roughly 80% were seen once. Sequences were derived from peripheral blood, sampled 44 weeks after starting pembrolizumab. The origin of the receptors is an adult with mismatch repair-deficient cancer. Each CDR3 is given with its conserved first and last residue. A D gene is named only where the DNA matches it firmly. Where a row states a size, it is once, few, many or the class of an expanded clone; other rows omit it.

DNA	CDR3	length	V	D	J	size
TGTGCCTCCACCCCCGCGTACAGGGAAAAGGGTGAGCAGTTCTTC	CASTPAYREKGEQFF	15	TRBV15	.	TRBJ2-1	.
TGTGCCAGCAGCTTCCGAGTCAAGGGGCCTTTAGGAAACACCATATATTTT	CASSFRVKGPLGNTIYF	17	TRBV13	.	TRBJ1-3	.
TGCAGCGTTGAAGAAGGGGGGAGGGAGGGGACAGATACGCAGTATTTT	CSVEEGGREGTDTQYF	16	TRBV29-1	.	TRBJ2-3	.
TGCGCCAGCAGCCAAGATCTGAGTCTAGCGGGAGGGCCGGGGTCCTACAATGAGCAGTTCTTC	CASSQDLSLAGGPGSYNEQFF	21	TRBV4-1	TRBD2	TRBJ2-1	.
TGTGCCAGCAGTTCTCGGACTAGCGGGAGGGCCTGGTCCTACGAGCAGTACTTC	CASSSRTSGRAWSYEQYF	18	TRBV27	TRBD2	TRBJ2-7	.
TGTGCCAGCAGCCTCAGCGGGAGGGCCCTGAGAGAGACCCAGTACTTC	CASSLSGRALRETQYF	16	TRBV14	TRBD2	TRBJ2-5	.
TGTGCCTGGAGTCCAGACGGAGGTGCCTTCTATGGCTACACCTTC	CAWSPDGGAFYGYTF	15	TRBV30	.	TRBJ1-2	once
TGTGCCAGCAGCTCTTTAGTTGGTACTCCCACCGGGGAGCTGTTTTTT	CASSSLVGTPTGELFF	16	TRBV5-4	.	TRBJ2-2	.
TGTGCCAGCAGTTACTCGGGGAACTCTGGGGCCAACGTCCTGACTTTC	CASSYSGNSGANVLTF	16	TRBV6-5	.	TRBJ2-6	.
TGTGCCAGCAGCACCTCCCGGACTACCCCCAGGGACCAGTACTTC	CASSTSRTTPRDQYF	15	TRBV11-2	.	TRBJ2-5	.
TGTGCCAGTAGTATGTGGGCAGGAGATCAGCCCCAGCATTTT	CASSMWAGDQPQHF	14	TRBV19	.	TRBJ1-5	.
TGTGCCTGGAGTAGGGACAGCAGAACCTATGGCTACACCTTC	CAWSRDSRTYGYTF	14	TRBV30	TRBD1	TRBJ1-2	.
TGTGCCAGTAGAAGGAACCCGGGACTAGCGGGAGAAAAGGGCGTCACAGATACGCAGTATTTT	CASRRNPGLAGEKGVTDTQYF	21	TRBV19	TRBD2	TRBJ2-3	.
TGTGCCAGCAGCTTAGGTAGCGGGAGAGGAGATACGCAGTATTTT	CASSLGSGRGDTQYF	15	TRBV7-2	TRBD2	TRBJ2-3	.
TGTGCCAGCAGCCAAGTGGGGGCTACTAACTATGGCTACACCTTC	CASSQVGATNYGYTF	15	TRBV14	.	TRBJ1-2	.
TGTGCCAGCAGCATTACAGGGGGAGAGACTGAAGCTTTCTTT	CASSITGGETEAFF	14	TRBV7-3	TRBD1	TRBJ1-1	.
TGTGCCAGTAGTACCTCCGACAGGGGGGCCTATGGCTACACCTTC	CASSTSDRGAYGYTF	15	TRBV19	TRBD1	TRBJ1-2	.
TGTGCCAGCAGGCCGCGTGTGGGGGACACCGGGGAGCTGTTTTTT	CASRPRVGDTGELFF	15	TRBV7-3	.	TRBJ2-2	.
TGTGCCAGTAGCCCCCGTACGGACATTCAGTACTTC	CASSPRTDIQYF	12	TRBV19	.	TRBJ2-4	.
TGTGCCAGCAGCTTAGGGGGGGCCGTAAACACTGAAGCTTTCTTT	CASSLGGAVNTEAFF	15	TRBV7-6	.	TRBJ1-1	.
TGCGCCAGCAGCTTGGAGGGGGGACAGGGGGTCTCCTTC	CASSLEGGQGVSF	13	TRBV5-1	TRBD1	TRBJ2-7	once
TGCGCCAGCAGCCAAGATGCGACAGGGGATAACACCATATATTTT	CASSQDATGDNTIYF	15	TRBV4-3	TRBD1	TRBJ1-3	.
TGTGCCAGCTCTCCGGGTGGGGATTTTTCACCCCTCCACTTT	CASSPGGDFSPLHF	14	TRBV18	.	TRBJ1-6	.
TGCGCCAGCAGCTTAATGGGGAACACTGAAGCTTTCTTT	CASSLMGNTEAFF	13	TRBV5-1	.	TRBJ1-1	.
TGTGCCAGCGGGAACAAGGACTATGGCTACACCTTC	CASGNKDYGYTF	12	TRBV28	.	TRBJ1-2	few
TGTGCCAGCAGCCCCCGGACAGTTTACAATGAGCAGTTCTTC	CASSPRTVYNEQFF	14	TRBV7-9	.	TRBJ2-1	.
TGCGCCAGCAGCCGCTTCCCCCCGGGACAGGGGTTCAGCACTGAAGCTTTCTTT	CASSRFPPGQGFSTEAFF	18	TRBV4-1	TRBD1	TRBJ1-1	.